Below, one TCR beta chain is given with its context. The antigen remains undetermined. The CDR3 sequence is 14 residues long. Trimming pared 3 bases from V and 6 bases from J, leaving 17 bases between. Germline loops: CDR1 GTSNPN, CDR2 SVGIG (reference sequence). This sample was taken from a study of glioma-infiltrating T cells after dendritic cell vaccination. Across the study: Autologous tumor lysate-pulsed dendritic cell vaccination was given between the early 2000s and the early 2010s. At biweekly intervals, patients got three intradermal dendritic cell vaccine injections. Whole-study results and caveats: No direct clonality-survival link was found; a diverse polyclonal response may matter.

The primer mix had 60 V beta and 13 J beta primers. The assay was immunoSEQ multiplex PCR, and TCRdb's table has in-frame clones only and misses some. Of roughly 68,000 clones listed, roughly four fifths are singletons. Source: blood, taken before dendritic cell vaccination. The sequence came from a human donor with glioblastoma. The rearrangement links TRBV30 to TRBJ1-1; TRBD1 might be the D (5 bases). CDR3: CAWSGQGSLSEAFF. Written as DNA, the CDR3 is TGTGCCTGGAGCGGGCAGGGATCTTTATCTGAAGCTTTCTTT.